These 21 T cell receptor beta chains were sequenced from one sample in a study of T cell clones after liver transplantation. Assay: immunoSEQ multiplex PCR; the TCRdb copy retains only in-frame clones and omits some. The table includes about 22,000 clones, around two thirds detected once. This material consisted of CD4+ T cells from blood, taken before liver transplant. These receptors were collected from a human donor who received a liver transplant.

This clone was found once. This chain links TRBV11-2 with TRBJ1-5; a weak D match, TRBD1 (5 bases). V shed 3 bases and J shed 4 bases, with 13 bases lying between them. Germline-derived CDR1 and CDR2 are SGHAT and FQNNGV. The CDR3 is 15 amino acids. As DNA, the CDR3 is TGTGCCAGCAGCTTGGGTCAGGGAGAGAATCAGCCCCAGCATTTT. Translation: CASSLGQGENQPQHF.

The CDR3 sequence is CASSQQLAGGDEQFF. The CDR3 DNA reads TGTGCCAGCAGCCAACAACTAGCGGGAGGGGATGAGCAGTTCTTC. The chain is built from TRBV14 and TRBJ2-1, with 13 bases matching TRBD2. The CDR3 spans 15 residues. Germline CDR1 SGHDN, CDR2 FVKESK. The J segment lost 8 bases and the V segment lost 2 bases, leaving 3 bases of the junction unmatched.

This clone was observed once. DNA for the CDR3: TGTGCCAGCAGCTTGACGGGGGTATCTAATGAAAAACTGTTTTTT. Encoded protein: CASSLTGVSNEKLFF. The chain couples TRBV5-5 to TRBJ1-4, with D tentatively TRBD1 (5 bases). Trimming stripped 1 base from V and 3 bases from J, with 10 bases between. Germline V gene data show CDR1 as SGHKS and CDR2 as YYEKEE (reference sequence). The CDR3 totals 15 residues.

This clone has more than one count but fewer than ten. The chain recombines TRBV7-2 with TRBJ2-2; D call uncertain. The CDR3 length is 15 residues. Germline V lookup: CDR1 SGHTA, CDR2 FQGNSA. V was clipped by 10 bases and J by 4 bases, with 19 bases between them. CDR3 DNA sequence: TGTGCCACATCGCGACGCCCTAAATCCACCGGGGAGCTGTTTTTT. Amino acids: CATSRRPKSTGELFF.

The chain carries TRBV29-1 and TRBJ2-2; 7 bases match TRBD2. CDR3 length: 13 amino acids. V lost 6 bases to trimming and J lost 4 bases; unmatched junction nucleotides: 5. Germline-derived CDR1 and CDR2 are SQVTM and ANQGSEA. The CDR3: CSVRGGTTGELFF. The DNA of the CDR3 is TGCAGCGTCCGCGGGGGTACCACCGGGGAGCTGTTTTTT.

CDR3 sequence: CASTPGGSYNEQFF. The CDR3 DNA is TGTGCCAGCACCCCGGGGGGGTCCTACAATGAGCAGTTCTTC. The rearrangement uses TRBV28 and TRBJ2-1; TRBD2 matches 8 bases. CDR3 length: 14 amino acids. Germline V gene sequence: CDR1 MDHEN, CDR2 SYDVKM. The V and J ends lost 7 bases and 1 base, in that order; junction bases with no gene match: 3. The variable domain in full, with the rest retrieved from reference TRBV28 and TRBJ2-1, is DVKVTQSSRYLVKRTGEKVFLECVQDMDHENMFWYRQDPGLGLRLIYFSYDVKMKEKGDIPEGYSVSREKKERFSLILESASTNQTSMYLCASTPGGSYNEQFFGPGTRLTVL.

The rearrangement joins TRBV5-1 to TRBJ2-5; the D gene is possibly TRBD2 (5 bases). The CDR3 is made up of 15 amino acids. Germline assignment: CDR1 SGHRS and CDR2 YFSETQ. V was clipped by 7 bases and J by 1 base, with 17 bases between them. The CDR3 DNA reads TGCGCCAGCCGGGTTAGTGGAGGCGGCCAAGAGACCCAGTACTTC. Translation gives CASRVSGGGQETQYF. Full variable domain (missing parts from reference TRBV5-1 and TRBJ2-5): KAGVTQTPRYLIKTRGQQVTLSCSPISGHRSVSWYQQTPGQGLQFLFEYFSETQRNKGNFPGRFSGRQFSNSRSEMNVSTLELGDSALYLCASRVSGGGQETQYFGPGTRLLVL.

This chain links TRBV27 with TRBJ1-4; perhaps TRBD1 as D (5 bases). Germline V gene lookup returns CDR1 MNHEY and CDR2 SMNVEV (reference sequence). V lost 4 bases and J lost 4, with 13 bases in between. This CDR3 is built from 15 residues. The chain's CDR3 is CASSYGDRHNEKLFF. CDR3 coding DNA: TGTGCCAGCAGTTACGGGGACCGTCATAATGAAAAACTGTTTTTT.

The chain couples TRBV29-1 to TRBJ2-3; maybe TRBD2 (5 bases). The CDR3 has 13 amino acids. Germline CDR1 SQVTM, CDR2 ANQGSEA. The V and J ends lost 5 bases and 0 bases respectively, with 9 bases between them. CDR3 amino acids: CSVRTVSTDTQYF. CDR3 in DNA: TGCAGCGTTCGGACTGTTAGCACAGATACGCAGTATTTT.

The gene calls are TRBV21-1 and TRBJ2-1. TRBV21-1 is a listed pseudogene. The CDR3 runs 17 residues. The CDR3 here is CASSKREDRHTYNEQFF. DNA for the CDR3: TGTGCCAGCAGCAAACGGGAGGACAGGCATACCTACAATGAGCAGTTCTTC.

This clone is classed as large. The chain links TRBV12-5 to TRBJ1-1, with D maybe TRBD1 (5 bases). The germline V and J ends were trimmed by 4 bases and 1 base, with 10 bases remaining between them. The CDR3 has 14 amino acids. CDR1 and CDR2 from the germline V gene are LGHNT and FRNRAP. The CDR3 region is CASGSDGGNTEAFF. In DNA, the CDR3 is TGTGCTAGTGGTTCGGACGGGGGGAACACTGAAGCTTTCTTT. The complete variable domain, with remaining parts taken from reference TRBV12-5 and TRBJ1-1, reads DARVTQTPRHKVTEMGQEVTMRCQPILGHNTVFWYRQTMMQGLELLAYFRNRAPLDDSGMPKDRFSAEMPDATLATLKIQPSEPRDSAVYFCASGSDGGNTEAFFGQGTRLTVV.

The V and J genes are TRBV7-9 and TRBJ2-2, with 7 bases identical to TRBD1. This CDR3 is 16 amino acids long. Germline trimming cut 4 bases from V and 5 bases from J; bases unmatched to any gene: 10. Germline CDR1 is SEHNR and CDR2 is FQNEAQ (reference sequence). The CDR3 spells CASSSGGRTWTGELFF. DNA for the CDR3: TGTGCCAGCAGCTCAGGGGGACGAACCTGGACCGGGGAGCTGTTTTTT.

This clone has a single count. The chain couples TRBV11-1 to TRBJ2-2; no clear D gene. Trimming took 6 bases from V and 1 from J, leaving 6 bases between them. This CDR3 region has 13 residues. Germline CDR1 SGHAT, CDR2 FQDESV (reference sequence). CDR3 sequence: CASRIQNTGELFF. Here the CDR3 DNA reads TGTGCCAGCAGGATACAGAACACCGGGGAGCTGTTTTTT.

This clone was detected a few times. The V call is TRBV7-8, the J call TRBJ2-3; TRBD2 matches at 9 bases. Germline CDR1 SGHVS, CDR2 FQNEAQ. The CDR3 extends over 14 amino acids. J lost 5 bases, V lost 4 bases, and 4 bases had no gene match. CDR3 nucleotides: TGTGCCAGCAGCTCCAGGACTAGCGAAGATACGCAGTATTTT. Its translation: CASSSRTSEDTQYF.

This sequence joins TRBV11-2 and TRBJ2-5; D uncertain. Deletions cut 1 base from V and 2 bases from J, with 17 bases between. CDR3 length: 17 amino acids. Germline CDR1 SGHAT, CDR2 FQNNGV. CDR3 DNA sequence: TGTGCCAGCAGCTTAGGTTTCAGAGTCTCCGTACAAGAGACCCAGTACTTC. This codes for CASSLGFRVSVQETQYF.

The V call is TRBV12-5, the J call TRBJ2-1; maybe TRBD2 (6 bases). V lost 7 bases and J 6 bases, leaving 16 bases between the germline ends. The CDR3 covers 14 residues. The germline gives CDR1 LGHNT, CDR2 FRNRAP. The CDR3 coding sequence is TGTGCTAGTGCCCTAGCGACGCGTGCCAATGAGCAGTTCTTC. Residues: CASALATRANEQFF. Variable domain in full (rest from reference TRBV12-5 and TRBJ2-1): DARVTQTPRHKVTEMGQEVTMRCQPILGHNTVFWYRQTMMQGLELLAYFRNRAPLDDSGMPKDRFSAEMPDATLATLKIQPSEPRDSAVYFCASALATRANEQFFGPGTRLTVL.

This chain uses TRBV9 with TRBJ2-6, with a tentative D call TRBD1 (6 bases). The V gene's germline CDR1 is SGDLS and CDR2 YYNGEE. This CDR3 has 16 residues. V was pared by 3 bases and J by 2 bases, with 12 bases between. Here the CDR3 DNA reads TGTGCCAGCAGCGGGACAGAGGTAGCTGGGGCCAACGTCCTGACTTTC. It translates to CASSGTEVAGANVLTF.

This clone was observed a few times. This chain joins TRBV6-6 and TRBJ2-2; 8 positions match TRBD1. Losses at the gene ends were 6 bases for V and 4 bases for J; bases not matched to a gene: 10. The CDR3 runs 16 residues. Germline V gene lookup returns CDR1 MNHNY and CDR2 SVGAGI (reference sequence). The CDR3 nucleotides are TGTGCCAGCAGACCTCGGACAGGGCGCTCCACCGGGGAGCTGTTTTTT. Amino acid sequence: CASRPRTGRSTGELFF.

The V and J genes are TRBV10-3 and TRBJ1-1, with 8 nucleotides matching TRBD1. The germline V gene has CDR1 ENHRY and CDR2 SYGVKD. The CDR3 sequence is 15 residues long. J gave up 5 bases and V 5 bases, and 10 bases lay outside the gene matches. CDR3 residues: CAISSGGAGRTEAFF. The CDR3 bases are TGTGCCATCAGTTCAGGGGGCGCTGGGCGGACTGAAGCTTTCTTT.

This chain's CDR3 is CASSRIGTGGETQYF. Written as DNA, the CDR3 is TGCGCCAGCAGCCGGATCGGGACAGGTGGAGAGACCCAGTACTTC. This sequence joins TRBV5-1 and TRBJ2-5; 8 bases fit TRBD1. Germline loops: CDR1 SGHRS, CDR2 YFSETQ. This CDR3 is 15 amino acids long. The ends lost 4 bases at V and 4 bases at J; junction bases unmatched: 9. Complete variable domain (other parts from reference TRBV5-1 and TRBJ2-5): KAGVTQTPRYLIKTRGQQVTLSCSPISGHRSVSWYQQTPGQGLQFLFEYFSETQRNKGNFPGRFSGRQFSNSRSEMNVSTLELGDSALYLCASSRIGTGGETQYFGPGTRLLVL.

The sample holds one count of this clone. The rearrangement links TRBV4-2 to TRBJ2-5; D may correspond to TRBD1 or TRBD2 (5 bases each). CDR1 and CDR2 (germline): LGHNA, YNFKEQ. V dropped 1 base and J dropped 5 bases, with 8 bases sitting between them. The CDR3 consists of 13 residues. The CDR3 reads CASSQGGGETQYF. The CDR3 DNA is TGTGCCAGCAGCCAAGGGGGCGGGGAGACCCAGTACTTC.